This T cell receptor beta chain was captured in a study of T cell changes during pregnancy in multiple sclerosis. Data came from immunoSEQ multiplex PCR; TCRdb stores just in-frame clones and leaves some out. The table lists roughly 59,000 clones, under 95% of them singletons, with roughly 1.4% in the top ten. The specimen was peripheral blood, collected in the third trimester of pregnancy. The clonotype originates from a female donor in good health, enrolled as a control in a pregnancy study.

The CDR3 protein is CASSLGLVDRGNEKLFF. The CDR3 DNA reads TGTGCCAGCAGCTTAGGCCTTGTGGACAGGGGCAATGAAAAACTGTTTTTT. The V call is TRBV13, the J call TRBJ1-4; 9 nucleotides agree with TRBD1. CDR3 length: 17 amino acids. Per the germline V gene, CDR1 is PRHDT and CDR2 is FYEKMQ (reference sequence). V lost 0 bases, J lost 5 bases, and 7 bases stayed unmatched.